The 27 T cell receptor beta chains listed next were all sequenced from one sample in a study of T cell repertoires in ileal Crohn's disease. Using immunoSEQ multiplex PCR, the repertoire was profiled, and TCRdb retains in-frame clones only, with some absent. The data show roughly 4,300 clones, 72% seen once. Time point denoted: proximal margin of the surgical specimen (macroscopically non-inflamed). What was sequenced was ileal tissue. These receptors originate from an adult with Crohn's disease.

The chain recombines TRBV14 with TRBJ2-7; TRBD2 agrees at 8 bases. The CDR3 sequence is 15 residues long. V shed 3 bases and J 5 bases; nucleotides not matched to a gene: 9. Germline CDR1 SGHDN, CDR2 FVKESK. CDR3 residues: CASSHSAGGRNEQYF. CDR3 DNA sequence: TGTGCCAGCAGCCATTCGGCGGGGGGAAGGAACGAGCAGTACTTC.

The chain employs TRBV7-9 and TRBJ1-1; no firm D call. The germline V gene encodes CDR1 SEHNR and CDR2 FQNEAQ (reference sequence). The CDR3 is 14 amino acids. Trimming cost V 7 bases and J 0 bases, with 12 bases left between them. The CDR3 sequence: CASTPPGMNTEAFF. The CDR3 DNA reads as TGTGCCAGCACCCCCCCGGGGATGAACACTGAAGCTTTCTTT.

The chain is built from TRBV18 and TRBJ1-4; D not certain. CDR3 size: 16 residues. V was pared by 6 bases and J by 0 bases, with 14 bases between. Germline CDR1 and CDR2: KGHSH and LQKENI. In DNA, the CDR3 is TGTGCCAGCTCCACGGGCTTGGGAGCAACTAATGAAAAACTGTTTTTT. Amino acid sequence: CASSTGLGATNEKLFF.

The chain uses TRBV7-2 and TRBJ2-3; the D gene is possibly TRBD2 (7 bases). In germline, CDR1 is SGHTA, CDR2 FQGNSA. CDR3 length: 14 amino acids. Trimming left V 1 base short and J 5 bases short, with 10 bases between. The CDR3 sequence is CASSLGGGEDTQYF. In DNA, the CDR3 is TGTGCCAGCAGCTTAGGGGGGGGCGAAGATACGCAGTATTTT.

This clone was seen a few times. The chain links TRBV6-6 to TRBJ1-2, with D unresolved. CDR1 is MNHNY and CDR2 is SVGAGI in the germline V gene (reference sequence). Trimming left V 4 bases short and J 2 bases short, with 14 bases between. The CDR3 extends over 15 amino acids. CDR3 nucleotides: TGTGCCAGCAGTTCCGAAACAGTAGGGAACTATGGCTACACCTTC. Residues: CASSSETVGNYGYTF.

Only a few counts were recorded for this clone. The rearrangement links TRBV19 to TRBJ1-5; no firm D call. The CDR3 sequence is 12 residues long. Germline assignment: CDR1 LNHDA and CDR2 SQIVND (reference sequence). Trimming cost V 5 bases and J 3 bases, with 5 bases left between them. The CDR3 bases are TGTGCCAGTAGTTGGACCAATCAGCCCCAGCATTTT. Encoded protein: CASSWTNQPQHF.

This clone was seen more than once but under ten times. J is TRBJ1-6 and V is TRBV9; D remains ambiguous. This CDR3 is 14 amino acids long. The germline V gene has CDR1 SGDLS and CDR2 YYNGEE. Trimming left V 0 bases short and J 7 bases short, with 8 bases between. CDR3 protein: CASSVDIRNSPLHF. In nucleotides, the CDR3 is TGTGCCAGCAGCGTAGATATAAGAAATTCACCCCTCCACTTT.

This clone was counted only a few times. The chain combines TRBV19 with TRBJ1-1; D is undetermined. This CDR3 has 14 residues. Per germline, CDR1 LNHDA and CDR2 SQIVND (reference sequence). Trimming left V 6 bases short and J 4 bases short, with 15 bases between. The DNA of the CDR3 is TGTGCCAGTAGCCTTAAAAGAGTAGGCACTGAAGCTTTCTTT. Translating it yields CASSLKRVGTEAFF.

The rearrangement joins TRBV6-5 to TRBJ2-2, with D maybe TRBD1 (6 bases). Trimming shortened V by 6 bases and J by 6 bases, and 17 bases separated the two germline ends. CDR3 length: 15 amino acids. Germline V gives CDR1 MNHEY, CDR2 SVGAGI. CDR3 protein: CASSRQAGDAGELFF. CDR3 in DNA: TGTGCCAGCAGCCGCCAGGCAGGGGATGCCGGGGAGCTGTTTTTT.

In its sample, this clone was seen once. The V and J genes are TRBV7-3 and TRBJ2-3; D gene ambiguous. The CDR3 sequence is 14 residues long. The germline V and J ends were trimmed by 1 base and 4 bases, with 9 bases remaining between them. Looked up from germline, CDR1 is SGHTA and CDR2 is FQGTGA. The CDR3 loop reads CASSLNPGPDTQYF. CDR3 bases: TGTGCCAGCAGCTTAAACCCGGGCCCAGATACGCAGTATTTT.

V usage is TRBV19 and J usage is TRBJ1-1; no clear D. Germline V gene lookup returns CDR1 LNHDA and CDR2 SQIVND (reference sequence). The CDR3 covers 10 residues. Trimming pared 6 bases from V and 11 bases from J, leaving 10 bases between. CDR3 in DNA: TGTGCCAGTAGCGACGCACGCGCTTTCTTT. This encodes CASSDARAFF.

The chain recombines TRBV2 with TRBJ2-1; 8 bases line up with TRBD1. The germline V gene encodes CDR1 SNHLY and CDR2 FYNNEI. CDR3 length equals 15 residues. After removal of 6 bases from V and 1 base from J, the junction contained 5 bases not matched to a gene. The CDR3, as DNA: TGTGCCAGCAGGGGGACAGGCCTATCCTACAATGAGCAGTTCTTC. Its translation is CASRGTGLSYNEQFF. Complete variable domain (other parts from reference TRBV2 and TRBJ2-1): EPEVTQTPSHQVTQMGQEVILRCVPISNHLYFYWYRQILGQKVEFLVSFYNNEISEKSEIFDDQFSVERPDGSNFTLKIRSTKLEDSAMYFCASRGTGLSYNEQFFGPGTRLTVL.

This rearrangement joins TRBV28 to TRBJ2-1, with 9 positions matching TRBD2. Germline values: CDR1 MDHEN, CDR2 SYDVKM. V shed 2 bases, J shed 10 bases, and the junction held 9 bases outside the gene matches. The CDR3 runs 15 residues. CDR3 amino acids: CASSLGGGGVREQFF. CDR3 bases: TGTGCCAGCAGTTTAGGAGGCGGGGGGGTAAGGGAGCAGTTCTTC.

By its share, this clone is medium-sized (0.01 to 0.1%). Written as DNA, the CDR3 is TGTGCCAGCAGTGAAGGTGGGGGTAACACTGAAGCTTTCTTT. Protein product: CASSEGGGNTEAFF. The chain combines TRBV6-1 with TRBJ1-1; a weak D match, TRBD1 (5 bases). This CDR3 spans 14 amino acids. Trimming cost V 1 base and J 2 bases, with 8 bases left between them. CDR1 is MNHNS, CDR2 SASEGT, per germline.

The V and J genes are TRBV29-1 and TRBJ2-3, with D possibly TRBD2 on 7 matching bases. Germline values: CDR1 SQVTM, CDR2 ANQGSEA. The CDR3 consists of 13 residues. The V end was cut by 6 bases, the J end by 4 bases, with 14 bases between. The CDR3 region is CSVLGGASDTQYF. The DNA for the CDR3 is TGCAGCGTCCTGGGGGGGGCTTCAGATACGCAGTATTTT.

V gene TRBV5-5 combines with J gene TRBJ2-1; tentatively, D is TRBD2 (6 bases). This CDR3 is 17 amino acids long. Germline values: CDR1 SGHKS, CDR2 YYEKEE (reference sequence). The germline V and J ends were trimmed by 1 base and 8 bases, with 22 bases remaining between them. The CDR3 nucleotides are TGTGCCAGCAGCTTGCTTCAGGACCCAGATGGAGGGGATGAGCAGTTCTTC. Protein product: CASSLLQDPDGGDEQFF.

The rearrangement links TRBV6-5 to TRBJ2-7, with D possibly matching TRBD1 (5 bases). V was cut by 6 bases and J by 5 bases, with 17 bases left in between. There are 14 residues in the CDR3. Germline V CDR1 and CDR2: MNHEY, SVGAGI. In DNA form, the CDR3 reads TGTGCCAGCAGCATTCGGTACCAAGGGGACGAGCAGTACTTC. This gives the protein CASSIRYQGDEQYF.

This chain links TRBV11-2 with TRBJ1-2; 8 nucleotides match TRBD1. The CDR3 consists of 15 residues. Trimming took 4 bases from V and 2 from J; bases not matched to a gene: 6. Germline loops: CDR1 SGHAT, CDR2 FQNNGV. CDR3 nucleotide sequence: TGTGCCAGCAGCTCAGGGGGCAGGGTGAACTATGGCTACACCTTC. Translated, it gives CASSSGGRVNYGYTF.

This clone was detected only a few times. CDR3 sequence: CASSPRAGDTQYF. DNA for the CDR3: TGCGCCAGCAGTCCGAGGGCAGGCGATACGCAGTATTTT. The rearrangement joins TRBV10-1 to TRBJ2-3, with TRBD2 as a possible D gene (5 bases). Germline V gives CDR1 WNHNN, CDR2 SYGVQD (reference sequence). The ends were cut back, 5 bases at V and 6 bases at J, with 12 bases in the middle. The CDR3 is 13 amino acids.

The J gene is TRBJ2-7, the V gene TRBV7-9; D is unresolved. V lost 5 bases to trimming and J lost 5 bases, with 16 bases between them. CDR3 size: 14 residues. CDR1 and CDR2 from the germline V gene are SEHNR and FQNEAQ (reference sequence). The chain's CDR3 is CASSLLPPDHEQYF. In DNA, the CDR3 is TGTGCCAGCAGCCTTTTACCCCCCGACCACGAGCAGTACTTC.

The chain carries TRBV29-1 and TRBJ2-1, with TRBD2 matching over 11 bases. From germline, CDR1 is SQVTM and CDR2 ANQGSEA. The CDR3 has 14 amino acids. Losses at the gene ends were 5 bases for V and 2 bases for J; bases not matched to a gene: 2. The CDR3 here is CSVTLAGAYNEQFF. CDR3 nucleotides: TGCAGCGTTACACTAGCGGGGGCCTACAATGAGCAGTTCTTC.

The chain is built from TRBV7-2 and TRBJ2-1; TRBD1 is a possible D gene (6 bases). Germline V gene lookup returns CDR1 SGHTA and CDR2 FQGNSA. The CDR3 consists of 14 residues. V lost 1 base, J lost 8 bases, and 12 bases lay in between. This CDR3 reads CASSLDGTIDEQFF. The CDR3 DNA sequence: TGTGCCAGCAGCTTAGACGGGACAATCGATGAGCAGTTCTTC.

V gene TRBV28 combines with J gene TRBJ2-7; D assignment may be TRBD1 or TRBD2 (5 bases each). Looked up from germline, CDR1 is MDHEN and CDR2 is SYDVKM. The V and J ends lost 7 bases and 5 bases respectively, with 15 bases between them. This CDR3 region has 13 residues. The CDR3 is CASTEGKINEQYF. The CDR3 DNA is TGTGCCAGCACTGAGGGGAAAATCAACGAGCAGTACTTC.

This clone was detected only a few times. The chain uses TRBV27 and TRBJ1-2, with TRBD1 identical over 12 bases. Trimming cost V 5 bases and J 2 bases; bases outside gene matches: 3. The CDR3 is 15 residues long. CDR1 is MNHEY and CDR2 is SMNVEV in the germline V gene (reference sequence). The DNA of the CDR3 is TGTGCCAGCAGTCCCGGGACAGGGGGCAACTATGGCTACACCTTC. As protein: CASSPGTGGNYGYTF.

The CDR3 region has the DNA TGTGCCAGCAGTTTGCGGGACACCTCCTCGTATAGCAATCAGCCCCAGCATTTT. The encoded protein is CASSLRDTSSYSNQPQHF. The J gene is TRBJ1-5, the V gene TRBV28, with TRBD1 as a possible D gene (6 bases). This CDR3 spans 18 amino acids. Germline assignment: CDR1 MDHEN and CDR2 SYDVKM. The V end was cut by 3 bases, the J end by 0 bases, with 18 bases between.

The chain combines TRBV5-8 with TRBJ2-3; 11 bases map to TRBD2. The V gene's germline CDR1 is SGHTS and CDR2 YDEGEE. The ends lost 0 bases at V and 4 bases at J; junction bases unmatched: 4. The CDR3 extends over 16 amino acids. The chain's CDR3 is CASSLVALAGADTQYF. The CDR3 DNA is TGTGCCAGCAGCTTGGTGGCACTAGCGGGGGCAGATACGCAGTATTTT.

This clone has just a few counts. This chain joins TRBV4-2 and TRBJ2-7, with D hard to call. V was shortened by 4 bases and J by 2 bases, with 3 bases between the two germline ends. Germline V CDR1 and CDR2: LGHNA, YNFKEQ. The CDR3 spans 11 residues. CDR3 sequence (DNA): TGTGCCAGCAGCCCGACCTACGAGCAGTACTTC. Its protein product is CASSPTYEQYF.